The rows below give T cell receptor beta chains drawn from one sample of a study of T cell repertoires in cytomegalovirus infection. These receptors' antigens are unknown. TCRdb reprocessed the reads via MiXCR and lists one record per CDR3 protein. The repertoire holds approximately 910,000 distinct CDR3 sequences, with 30% to 40% as singletons. The source was cultured CD8+ T cells from PBMCs, collected from culture after CMV antigen stimulation. These receptor sequences come from a human donor in good health (CMV status not recorded). Some clones in this sample may be carry-over from other donors' samples. The CDR3 runs from the conserved cysteine through the conserved F or W. The D gene is left open where the match is weak. Clone size, where shown, is once, few, many, or a class for clones that have expanded.

v_call: TRBV6-2/TRBV6-3; clone_size: -; d_call: -; j_call: TRBJ1-2; cdr3_aa: CASSYRGGGDGYTF; cdr3_nt: TGTGCCAGCAGTTATCGAGGAGGTGGGGATGGCTACACCTTC
v_call: TRBV4-1; clone_size: -; d_call: -; j_call: TRBJ2-2; cdr3_aa: CASSQELTGAGELFF; cdr3_nt: TGCGCCAGCAGCCAAGAATTAACGGGGGCCGGGGAGCTGTTTTTT
v_call: TRBV27; clone_size: -; d_call: -; j_call: TRBJ2-7; cdr3_aa: CASSLSLPAYEQYF; cdr3_nt: TGTGCCAGCAGTTTAAGCCTCCCTGCCTACGAGCAGTACTTC
v_call: TRBV7-2; clone_size: -; d_call: -; j_call: TRBJ1-1; cdr3_aa: CASSELGRNTEAFF; cdr3_nt: TGTGCCAGCAGTGAACTCGGGAGGAACACTGAAGCTTTCTTT
v_call: TRBV7-8; clone_size: few; d_call: -; j_call: TRBJ2-6; cdr3_aa: CASFPGGLSGANVLTF; cdr3_nt: TGTGCCAGCTTCCCAGGTGGACTCTCTGGGGCCAACGTCCTGACTTTC
v_call: TRBV29-1; clone_size: -; d_call: -; j_call: TRBJ2-5; cdr3_aa: CSIDVDIETQYF; cdr3_nt: TGCAGCATTGACGTGGATATCGAGACCCAGTACTTC
v_call: TRBV5-1; clone_size: few; d_call: -; j_call: TRBJ2-1; cdr3_aa: CASSWAGGQDEQFF; cdr3_nt: TGCGCCAGCAGCTGGGCAGGGGGGCAGGATGAGCAGTTCTTC
v_call: TRBV29-1; clone_size: -; d_call: -; j_call: TRBJ2-7; cdr3_aa: CSVVGSSYEQYF; cdr3_nt: TGCAGCGTTGTAGGGAGCTCCTACGAGCAGTACTTC
v_call: TRBV6-1; clone_size: few; d_call: -; j_call: TRBJ1-1; cdr3_aa: CASNRDNTEAFF; cdr3_nt: TGTGCCAGCAACAGGGACAACACTGAAGCTTTCTTT
v_call: TRBV6-8; clone_size: -; d_call: -; j_call: TRBJ1-4; cdr3_aa: CASSYSLDGATNEKLFF; cdr3_nt: TGTGCCAGCAGTTACTCCCTCGATGGTGCAACTAATGAAAAACTGTTTTTT
v_call: TRBV7-6; clone_size: few; d_call: -; j_call: TRBJ1-1; cdr3_aa: CASSSFPPTGPGTEAFF; cdr3_nt: TGTGCCAGCAGTTCTTTTCCCCCGACCGGCCCGGGGACTGAAGCTTTCTTT
v_call: TRBV19; clone_size: -; d_call: TRBD1; j_call: TRBJ1-4; cdr3_aa: CASSIPYRGQGAATNEKLFF; cdr3_nt: TGTGCCAGTAGTATCCCCTATCGTGGACAGGGGGCGGCAACTAATGAAAAACTGTTTTTT
v_call: TRBV12-3/TRBV12-4; clone_size: -; d_call: -; j_call: TRBJ1-1; cdr3_aa: CASSSGLITEAFF; cdr3_nt: TGTGCCAGCAGTTCCGGCCTTATCACTGAAGCTTTCTTT
v_call: TRBV11-2; clone_size: -; d_call: TRBD1; j_call: TRBJ1-5; cdr3_aa: CASSEGPGGLQPQHF; cdr3_nt: TGTGCCAGCAGCGAAGGCCCAGGGGGACTTCAGCCCCAGCATTTT
v_call: TRBV19; clone_size: -; d_call: -; j_call: TRBJ2-1; cdr3_aa: CASTVGFGEQFF; cdr3_nt: TGTGCCAGTACGGTGGGGTTCGGTGAGCAGTTCTTC
v_call: TRBV12-3/TRBV12-4; clone_size: -; d_call: TRBD1; j_call: TRBJ1-1; cdr3_aa: CASSQTGVGSEAFF; cdr3_nt: TGTGCCAGCAGCCAAACAGGGGTTGGCAGTGAAGCTTTCTTT
v_call: TRBV19; clone_size: few; d_call: TRBD2; j_call: TRBJ2-1; cdr3_aa: CASSIFPAGGLVDEQFF; cdr3_nt: TGTGCCAGTAGTATATTCCCAGCGGGGGGTCTAGTCGATGAGCAGTTCTTC